This TCR beta chain is drawn from a study of T cell changes during pregnancy in multiple sclerosis. The CDR3 contains 14 residues. In germline, CDR1 is SGHTS, CDR2 YDEGEE. Trimming shortened V by 0 bases and J by 4 bases, and 10 bases separated the two germline ends. The data were produced by immunoSEQ multiplex PCR, yet TCRdb's version contains in-frame clones alone and is incomplete. The sample has tens of thousands of clones; about 91% are singletons. The rearrangement uses TRBV5-8 and TRBJ1-2; tentative D call: TRBD1 (5 bases). This material consisted of peripheral blood, taken after pregnancy. This clonotype was obtained from a female donor in good health, enrolled as a control in a pregnancy study. CDR3 DNA sequence: TGTGCCAGCAGCTTGGTTAGGGGATCCTATGGCTACACCTTC. It yields the protein CASSLVRGSYGYTF.